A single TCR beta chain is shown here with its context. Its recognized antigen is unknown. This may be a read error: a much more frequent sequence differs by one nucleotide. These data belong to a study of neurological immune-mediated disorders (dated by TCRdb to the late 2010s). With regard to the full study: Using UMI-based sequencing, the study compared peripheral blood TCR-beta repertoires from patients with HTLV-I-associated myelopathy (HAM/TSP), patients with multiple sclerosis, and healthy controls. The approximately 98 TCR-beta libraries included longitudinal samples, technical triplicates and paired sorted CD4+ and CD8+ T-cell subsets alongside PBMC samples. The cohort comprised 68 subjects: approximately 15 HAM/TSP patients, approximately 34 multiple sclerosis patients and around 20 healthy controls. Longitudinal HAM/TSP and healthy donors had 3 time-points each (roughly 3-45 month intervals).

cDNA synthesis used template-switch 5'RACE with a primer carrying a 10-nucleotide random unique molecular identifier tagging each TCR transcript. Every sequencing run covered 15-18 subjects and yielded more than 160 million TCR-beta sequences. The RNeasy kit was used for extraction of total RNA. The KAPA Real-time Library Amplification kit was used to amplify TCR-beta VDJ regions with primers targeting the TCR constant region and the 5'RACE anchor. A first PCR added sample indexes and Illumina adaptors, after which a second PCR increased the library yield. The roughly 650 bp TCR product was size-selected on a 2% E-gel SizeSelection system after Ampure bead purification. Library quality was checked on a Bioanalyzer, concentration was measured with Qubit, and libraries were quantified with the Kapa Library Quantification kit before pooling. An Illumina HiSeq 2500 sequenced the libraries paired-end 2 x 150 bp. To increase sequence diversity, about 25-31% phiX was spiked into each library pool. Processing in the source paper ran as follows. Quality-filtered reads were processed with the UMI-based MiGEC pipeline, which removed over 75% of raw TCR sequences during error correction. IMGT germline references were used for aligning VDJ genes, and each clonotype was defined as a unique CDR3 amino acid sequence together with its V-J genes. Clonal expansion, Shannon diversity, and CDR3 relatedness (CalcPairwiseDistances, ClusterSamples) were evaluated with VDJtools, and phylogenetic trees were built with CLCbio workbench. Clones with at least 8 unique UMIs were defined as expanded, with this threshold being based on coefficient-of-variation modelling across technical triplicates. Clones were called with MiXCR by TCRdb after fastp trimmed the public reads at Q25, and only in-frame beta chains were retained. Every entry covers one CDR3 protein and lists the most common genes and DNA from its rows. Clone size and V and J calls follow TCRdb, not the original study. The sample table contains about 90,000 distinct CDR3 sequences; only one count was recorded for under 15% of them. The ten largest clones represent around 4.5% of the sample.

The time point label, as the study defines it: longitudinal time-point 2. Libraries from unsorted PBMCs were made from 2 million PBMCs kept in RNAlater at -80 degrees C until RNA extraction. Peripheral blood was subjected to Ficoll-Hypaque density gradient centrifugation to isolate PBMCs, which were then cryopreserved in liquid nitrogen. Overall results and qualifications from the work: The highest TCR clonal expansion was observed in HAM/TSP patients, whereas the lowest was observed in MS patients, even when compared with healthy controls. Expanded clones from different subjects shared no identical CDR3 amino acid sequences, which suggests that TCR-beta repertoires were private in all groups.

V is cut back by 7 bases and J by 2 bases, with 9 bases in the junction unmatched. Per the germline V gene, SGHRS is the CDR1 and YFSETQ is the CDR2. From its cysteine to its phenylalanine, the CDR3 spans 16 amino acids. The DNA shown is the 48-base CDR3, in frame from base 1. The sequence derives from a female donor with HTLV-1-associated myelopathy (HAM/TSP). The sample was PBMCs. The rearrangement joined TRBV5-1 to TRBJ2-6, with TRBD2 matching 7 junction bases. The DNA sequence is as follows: TGCGCCAGCGGCCCCTGGAGCGGGACTGGGGCCAACGTCCTGACTTTC. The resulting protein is CASGPWSGTGANVLTF.